The clone carrying this T cell receptor beta chain has at least ten counts. Its antigen is as yet unknown. As it was prepared, the TCRbeta library received unique molecular identifiers. TCRdb reprocessed the PCR reads with MiXCR, giving one entry per CDR3 protein. The sample has 73,000 or so distinct CDR3 sequences, 4.9% seen once. Trimming took off 6 bases at V and 0 bases at J, with 12 bases between the two ends. Germline-derived CDR1 and CDR2 are MNHEY and SMNVEV (reference sequence). The CDR3 is 15 amino acids. The data belong to a study of T-cell reconstitution after alpha-beta-depleted transplantation in children. Overall study findings and caveats: Newly produced T cells mostly provided counts and TCRbeta diversity after one year, as hyperexpanded clones declined. Several hundred expanded graft clones reportedly were the source of alpha-beta T cells about two months after transplant. High day-60 TCRbeta diversity in some patients came from surviving recipient T cells and thymic progenitors.

Sequenced here: PBMCs, mostly from graft donor cells, sampled 180 days after TCRalphabeta/CD19-depleted stem cell transplant. V usage is TRBV27 and J usage is TRBJ2-1; no definite D call. The receptor comes from a boy in the first two years of life who had a stem cell transplant for acute myeloid leukemia, so the T cells may come from the graft donor. The CDR3 coding sequence is TGTGCCAGCAGACCCGGGCTGATCTCCTACAATGAGCAGTTCTTC. Its translation: CASRPGLISYNEQFF.